A single sample is the source of the 20 T cell receptor beta chains below, sequenced in a study of blood T cell repertoires in COVID-19. Method: immunoSEQ multiplex PCR; TCRdb's copy keeps in-frame clones and lacks some. Of around 250,000 clones listed, approximately 85% are singletons. Sequencing used peripheral blood. These receptors came from a man aged 80 or over with acute or convalescent COVID-19.

This rearrangement joins TRBV28 to TRBJ2-7, with 7 bases lining up with TRBD2. Per the germline V gene, CDR1 is MDHEN and CDR2 is SYDVKM. The V gene end was trimmed by 2 bases and the J gene end by 3 bases; junction bases not matched to a gene: 1. CDR3 size: 13 residues. The CDR3 DNA sequence: TGTGCCAGCAGTTTAGCGGGAGTCTACGAGCAGTACTTC. Its protein is CASSLAGVYEQYF. The whole variable domain, remainder taken from reference TRBV28 and TRBJ2-7, is DVKVTQSSRYLVKRTGEKVFLECVQDMDHENMFWYRQDPGLGLRLIYFSYDVKMKEKGDIPEGYSVSREKKERFSLILESASTNQTSMYLCASSLAGVYEQYFGPGTRLTVT.

Only a few counts were recorded for this clone. CDR3 region: CASLLDRGSAEAFF. Here the CDR3 DNA reads TGTGCCAGCTTACTCGACAGGGGTTCCGCTGAAGCTTTCTTT. The chain is built from TRBV2 and TRBJ1-1, with 8 bases aligning to TRBD1. There are 14 residues in the CDR3. The junction had 11 bases not matched to a gene; V was cut back by 8 bases and J by 6 bases. Germline V lookup: CDR1 SNHLY, CDR2 FYNNEI.

The chain has TRBV2 and TRBJ1-4; possibly TRBD1 for D (5 bases). The CDR3 is 15 residues long. V dropped 6 bases and J dropped 1 base, with 12 bases sitting between them. Per the germline V gene, CDR1 is SNHLY and CDR2 is FYNNEI. CDR3 amino acids: CASRQTQGTNEKLFF. In nucleotides, the CDR3 is TGTGCCAGCAGGCAGACGCAGGGAACTAATGAAAAACTGTTTTTT.

The chain links TRBV18 to TRBJ2-3, with TRBD1 as a possible D gene (6 bases). Deletions cut 1 base from V and 2 bases from J, with 16 bases between. CDR3 length equals 17 residues. Germline CDR1 reads KGHSH; CDR2 reads LQKENI. CDR3 residues: CASSPLDRRKTTDTQYF. In DNA, the CDR3 is TGTGCCAGCTCACCACTCGACAGGCGCAAGACCACAGATACGCAGTATTTT. Together with reference TRBV18 and TRBJ2-3, the CDR3 gives the full variable domain: NAGVMQNPRHLVRRRGQEARLRCSPMKGHSHVYWYRQLPEEGLKFMVYLQKENIIDESGMPKERFSAEFPKEGPSILRIQQVVRGDSAAYFCASSPLDRRKTTDTQYFGPGTRLTVL.

A note on this clone: One end of the junction varies from germline; a read error may be responsible. The chain uses TRBV6-1 and TRBJ2-5; D gene ambiguous. The CDR3 length is 13 residues. Germline CDR1 reads MNHNS; CDR2 reads SASEGT. This CDR3 reads CASREDTQETQYF. In nucleotides, the CDR3 is TGTGCCAGCAGGGAAGACACACAAGAGACCCAGTACTTC.

The V and J genes are TRBV11-2 and TRBJ1-4; 7 nucleotides align to TRBD1. CDR3 length equals 14 residues. The trim removed 5 bases at V and 7 bases at J, leaving 7 bases unmatched. Looked up from germline, CDR1 is SGHAT and CDR2 is FQNNGV. The CDR3 here is CASSPQGVVEKLFF. CDR3 in DNA: TGTGCCAGCAGCCCTCAGGGGGTTGTTGAAAAACTGTTTTTT.

J is TRBJ2-1 and V is TRBV19, with 9 positions matching TRBD1. In germline, CDR1 is LNHDA, CDR2 SQIVND (reference sequence). This CDR3 has 15 amino acids. V gave up 5 bases and J gave up 8 bases; unmatched junction bases: 10. The CDR3 DNA follows: TGTGCCAGTAGTTCCGGGACAGGGCAGAAGGATGAGCAGTTCTTC. Translation: CASSSGTGQKDEQFF.

The rearrangement links TRBV10-3 to TRBJ1-3, with 10 positions matching TRBD1. The V segment lost 5 bases and the J segment 2 bases; nucleotides outside the gene matches: 3. The CDR3 extends over 15 amino acids. Germline V CDR1 and CDR2: ENHRY, SYGVKD. CDR3 residues: CAISPDRGPGNTIYF. The CDR3, as DNA: TGTGCCATCAGTCCAGACAGGGGGCCTGGAAACACCATATATTTT.

This clone occurred a few times. The chain links TRBV28 to TRBJ2-1, with 13 bases lining up with TRBD2. The CDR3 runs 16 residues. Looked up from germline, CDR1 is MDHEN and CDR2 is SYDVKM. J gave up 10 bases and V 5 bases, and 11 bases lay outside the gene matches. The CDR3 nucleotides are TGTGCCAGCAGTCTATCCGGACTAGCGGGAGCCTTGGAGCAGTTCTTC. The encoded protein is CASSLSGLAGALEQFF. The entire variable domain, with the rest obtained from reference TRBV28 and TRBJ2-1, is as follows: DVKVTQSSRYLVKRTGEKVFLECVQDMDHENMFWYRQDPGLGLRLIYFSYDVKMKEKGDIPEGYSVSREKKERFSLILESASTNQTSMYLCASSLSGLAGALEQFFGPGTRLTVL.

The chain uses TRBV4-3 and TRBJ2-1, with 10 bases that match TRBD1. Trimming removed 3 bases from V and 2 bases from J; junction bases left unmatched: 1. The CDR3 length is 15 residues. CDR1 and CDR2 (germline): LGHNA, YSLEER. This CDR3 is CASSQGQGTYNEQFF. The CDR3, as DNA: TGCGCCAGCAGCCAGGGACAGGGGACCTACAATGAGCAGTTCTTC.

The chain recombines TRBV5-1 with TRBJ1-5, with 7 bases identical to TRBD1. V shed 4 bases, J shed 3 bases, and the junction held 4 bases outside the gene matches. The CDR3 extends over 14 amino acids. CDR1 and CDR2 from the germline V gene are SGHRS and YFSETQ. The CDR3 DNA reads TGCGCCAGCAGCCCGGGACAGAACAATCAGCCCCAGCATTTT. Residues: CASSPGQNNQPQHF.

The count of this clone is one. The V call is TRBV19, the J call TRBJ1-2; D perhaps matches TRBD1 (6 bases). From germline, CDR1 is LNHDA and CDR2 SQIVND (reference sequence). The CDR3 is 12 residues long. The ends were cut back, 6 bases at V and 10 bases at J, with 15 bases in the middle. CDR3 region: CASSEGQVDYTF. CDR3 sequence (DNA): TGTGCCAGTAGCGAGGGACAAGTAGACTACACCTTC.

The chain has TRBV28 and TRBJ2-1, with D possibly TRBD1 on 6 matching bases. V was trimmed by 6 bases and J by 0 bases, leaving 18 bases between them. In germline, CDR1 is MDHEN, CDR2 SYDVKM. There are 17 residues in the CDR3. DNA for the CDR3: TGTGCCAGCAGGGGCCGAGGACAGATAAGCTCCTACAATGAGCAGTTCTTC. This translates into CASRGRGQISSYNEQFF. The variable domain in full, with the rest retrieved from reference TRBV28 and TRBJ2-1, is DVKVTQSSRYLVKRTGEKVFLECVQDMDHENMFWYRQDPGLGLRLIYFSYDVKMKEKGDIPEGYSVSREKKERFSLILESASTNQTSMYLCASRGRGQISSYNEQFFGPGTRLTVL.

V gene TRBV6-5 combines with J gene TRBJ1-1, with D tentatively TRBD1 (5 bases). Germline lookup yields CDR1 MNHEY and CDR2 SVGAGI. This CDR3 comprises 13 residues. Between the trimmed V and J ends, which lost 7 bases and 4 bases, there was a span of 13 bases. CDR3 nucleotides: TGTGCCAGCACTCTTACCGGGGGCACTGAAGCTTTCTTT. This codes for CASTLTGGTEAFF.

The rearrangement joins TRBV5-1 to TRBJ2-1; 7 nucleotides align to TRBD2. Germline-derived CDR1 and CDR2 are SGHRS and YFSETQ. V lost 3 bases to trimming and J lost 8 bases; unmatched junction nucleotides: 11. The CDR3 is 15 residues long. The CDR3 bases are TGCGCCAGCAGCTCCCAGACTAGCCTCGGGGATGAGCAGTTCTTC. Translated, it gives CASSSQTSLGDEQFF. Filled out from reference TRBV5-1 and TRBJ2-1, the complete variable domain reads KAGVTQTPRYLIKTRGQQVTLSCSPISGHRSVSWYQQTPGQGLQFLFEYFSETQRNKGNFPGRFSGRQFSNSRSEMNVSTLELGDSALYLCASSSQTSLGDEQFFGPGTRLTVL.

This sequence joins TRBV28 and TRBJ1-2, with D tentatively TRBD1 (6 bases). This CDR3 comprises 14 residues. Germline V gives CDR1 MDHEN, CDR2 SYDVKM. The V and J ends lost 7 bases and 1 base respectively, with 13 bases between them. CDR3 residues: CASKGGAGNYGYTF. For the CDR3, the DNA is TGTGCCAGCAAGGGGGGGGCGGGTAACTATGGCTACACCTTC.

J is TRBJ1-5 and V is TRBV7-2, with D possibly TRBD1 on 6 matching bases. This CDR3 is built from 14 residues. Germline V gene sequence: CDR1 SGHTA, CDR2 FQGNSA. V lost 3 bases and J 4 bases, leaving 10 bases between the germline ends. The CDR3 here is CASSFRTDNQPQHF. The CDR3, as DNA: TGTGCCAGCAGCTTTCGGACAGATAATCAGCCCCAGCATTTT.

In regard to this clone: Additional DNA sequences in this sample encode the identical CDR3. V usage is TRBV7-9 and J usage is TRBJ1-3; no firm D call. CDR1 SEHNR and CDR2 FQNEAQ come from the germline V gene (reference sequence). The CDR3 totals 14 residues. The V end was cut by 1 base, the J end by 0 bases, with 4 bases between. This chain's CDR3 is CASSLDGSGNTIYF. CDR3 coding DNA: TGTGCCAGCAGCTTAGACGGCTCTGGAAACACCATATATTTT.

The chain recombines TRBV4-2 with TRBJ1-1, with TRBD1 identical over 10 bases. J gave up 6 bases and V 5 bases, and 12 bases lay outside the gene matches. The CDR3 has 16 residues. Germline V gene lookup returns CDR1 LGHNA and CDR2 YNFKEQ. CDR3 coding DNA: TGTGCCAGCAGCTATGAAGCAGGGACAGGGGCGGCTGAAGCTTTCTTT. Encoded protein: CASSYEAGTGAAEAFF.

The V call is TRBV24-1, the J call TRBJ2-3; a possible D gene is TRBD2 (7 bases). V was clipped by 1 base and J by 3 bases, with 13 bases between them. Germline lookup yields CDR1 KGHDR and CDR2 SFDVKD. The CDR3 is 16 amino acids. The CDR3 loop is CATSDFGGGQTDTQYF. CDR3 DNA: TGTGCCACCAGTGATTTTGGGGGGGGCCAAACAGATACGCAGTATTTT.